Each of the 18 T cell receptor beta chains below was sequenced from the same sample in a study of early T cells in non-severe SARS-CoV-2 infection. TCRdb re-called the 5' RACE reads with MiXCR, one entry per CDR3 protein. Among more than 90,000 distinct CDR3 sequences listed, less than 15% were seen once. The sample consisted of whole blood. All receptors derive from an adult who was a healthcare worker with PCR-confirmed SARS-CoV-2 infection or an uninfected control (not recorded which).

This clonotype was seen ten or more times. The rearrangement links TRBV18 to TRBJ1-6, with D tentatively TRBD1 (5 bases). This CDR3 has 16 amino acids. Germline V CDR1 and CDR2: KGHSH, LQKENI. V was pared by 5 bases and J by 1 base, with 12 bases between. CDR3 region: CASSTDEGSYNSPLHF. In DNA, the CDR3 is TGTGCCAGCTCAACAGACGAGGGGTCCTATAATTCACCCCTCCACTTT.

Ten or more counts support this clonotype. The chain has TRBV5-1 and TRBJ2-1, with D possibly matching TRBD1 (6 bases). The CDR3 sequence is 15 residues long. The V gene lost 1 base and the J gene lost 0 bases, with 8 bases spanning the gap. Per germline, CDR1 SGHRS and CDR2 YFSETQ. The CDR3 nucleotides read TGCGCCAGCAGCTTGACAGGGAGCTCCTACAATGAGCAGTTCTTC. Protein product: CASSLTGSSYNEQFF.

This clonotype came up a few times. The V gene is TRBV5-1, the J gene TRBJ1-1; 8 nucleotides agree with TRBD1. This CDR3 spans 15 amino acids. Germline V gene data show CDR1 as SGHRS and CDR2 as YFSETQ. J gave up 0 bases and V 4 bases, and 5 bases lay outside the gene matches. The CDR3 region has the DNA TGCGCCAGCAGCCCCGGGACAGGCGTGAACACTGAAGCTTTCTTT. Amino acids: CASSPGTGVNTEAFF.

This clonotype was picked up a small number of times. The V call is TRBV6-2 or TRBV6-3, the J call TRBJ1-6, with D hard to call. This CDR3 spans 12 amino acids. Deletions cut 1 base from V and 9 bases from J, with 4 bases between. The V gene's germline CDR1 is MNHEY and CDR2 SVGEGT. The chain's CDR3 is CASSYFVSPLHF. The CDR3, as DNA: TGTGCCAGCAGTTACTTCGTTTCACCCCTCCACTTT.

This clonotype came up many times. The DNA of the CDR3 is TGCAGTGCTGCTACTGGGAGCTCCTACAATGAGCAGTTCTTC. As protein: CSAATGSSYNEQFF. This chain connects TRBV20-1 to TRBJ2-1, with D possibly being TRBD2 (5 bases). Trimming stripped 5 bases from V and 0 bases from J, with 11 bases between. The CDR3 is 14 amino acids. Germline CDR1 is DFQATT and CDR2 is SNEGSKA (reference sequence).

The V and J genes are TRBV21-1 and TRBJ1-3; TRBD1 is the table's D call and was not checked against the DNA. TRBV21-1 is designated a pseudogene. The CDR3 is 19 amino acids. The CDR3 here is CASSKRKGCQGKLANTIYF. Here the CDR3 DNA reads TGTGCCAGCAGCAAAAGGAAAGGCTGTCAGGGAAAACTTGCAAACACCATATATTTT.

V and J are TRBV7-3 and TRBJ1-1; TRBD1 matches at 8 bases. Germline lookup yields CDR1 SGHTA and CDR2 FQGTGA. This CDR3 is built from 14 residues. V was pared by 5 bases and J by 5 bases, with 7 bases of the junction left unmatched. In DNA form, the CDR3 reads TGTGCCAGCAGCCCTGGACAGGGAAGAACTGAAGCTTTCTTT. This translates into CASSPGQGRTEAFF.

This clonotype occurred a few times. The chain couples TRBV6-4 to TRBJ2-6, with 8 bases fitting TRBD1. The CDR3 runs 15 residues. The trim removed 6 bases at V and 0 bases at J, leaving 1 base unmatched. Looked up from germline, CDR1 is MRHNA and CDR2 is SNTAGT. The CDR3 DNA sequence: TGTGCCAGCAGCACAGGGGGCTCTGGGGCCAACGTCCTGACTTTC. Translation gives CASSTGGSGANVLTF.

V is TRBV12-5 and J is TRBJ2-1, with D perhaps matching TRBD1 (5 bases). Trimming removed 6 bases from V and 2 bases from J, with 8 bases in between. Looked up from germline, CDR1 is LGHNT and CDR2 is FRNRAP. The length of the CDR3 is 13 residues. This chain's CDR3 is CASGQDAYNEQFF. CDR3 in DNA: TGTGCTAGTGGACAGGACGCCTACAATGAGCAGTTCTTC.

This clonotype was counted between two and nine times. This CDR3 is CASSPGGRGASYNEQFF. The CDR3 region has the DNA TGTGCCAGCTCACCGGGGGGGCGGGGCGCCTCCTACAATGAGCAGTTCTTC. V is TRBV18 and J is TRBJ2-1; tentatively, D is TRBD2 (7 bases). The CDR3 spans 17 residues. Germline lookup yields CDR1 KGHSH and CDR2 LQKENI. Trimming shortened V by 3 bases and J by 0 bases, and 15 bases separated the two germline ends.

This clonotype was observed at least ten times. This chain connects TRBV7-9 to TRBJ2-4; D may be TRBD1 (5 bases). There are 14 residues in the CDR3. CDR1 and CDR2 from the germline V gene are SEHNR and FQNEAQ (reference sequence). V dropped 6 bases and J dropped 2 bases, with 11 bases sitting between them. The CDR3 sequence is CASSADSTKNIQYF. The CDR3 coding sequence is TGTGCCAGCAGTGCAGACAGTACCAAAAACATTCAGTACTTC.

This clonotype was seen a few times. This rearrangement joins TRBV10-1 to TRBJ1-2; perhaps TRBD1 as D (6 bases). The germline V gene has CDR1 WNHNN and CDR2 SYGVQD (reference sequence). There are 15 residues in the CDR3. V lost 3 bases and J lost 8, with 19 bases in between. The CDR3 nucleotides read TGCGCCAGCAGTGAAGGGGGGACGGCGATGGAGGGCTACACCTTC. Encoded protein: CASSEGGTAMEGYTF.

This clonotype was seen ten or more times. This chain joins TRBV19 and TRBJ2-2, with 9 bases fitting TRBD2. The CDR3 covers 15 residues. The V and J ends lost 3 bases and 4 bases, in that order; junction bases with no gene match: 3. CDR1 and CDR2 from the germline V gene are LNHDA and SQIVND (reference sequence). CDR3 sequence (DNA): TGTGCCAGTAGTATGGGAGCGGGGGGCACCGGGGAGCTGTTTTTT. Translated, it gives CASSMGAGGTGELFF.

The rearrangement links TRBV12-3 or TRBV12-4 to TRBJ2-1; tentative D call: TRBD1 (6 bases). The CDR3 contains 12 residues. V was cut by 8 bases and J by 7 bases, with 12 bases left in between. CDR3 protein: CASSGRGNEQFF. The CDR3 bases are TGTGCCAGCTCCGGAAGGGGGAATGAGCAGTTCTTC.

DNA of the CDR3: TGTGCCAGCAGACAGGGGTCGGATAATTCACCCCTCCACTTT. This gives the protein CASRQGSDNSPLHF. The rearrangement uses TRBV6-6 and TRBJ1-6; 7 bases fit TRBD1. The CDR3 spans 14 residues. J lost 5 bases, V lost 6 bases, and 4 bases had no gene match. Germline-derived CDR1 and CDR2 are MNHNY and SVGAGI (reference sequence).

In this sample, this clonotype turned up many times. This sequence joins TRBV28 and TRBJ2-3; TRBD2 matches at 7 bases. Germline V gives CDR1 MDHEN, CDR2 SYDVKM. CDR3 length equals 17 residues. The V gene end was trimmed by 7 bases and the J gene end by 1 base; junction bases not matched to a gene: 14. The CDR3 DNA reads TGTGCCAGCACGCCCTCAGGGAGGGGACCTCGCACAGATACGCAGTATTTT. As protein: CASTPSGRGPRTDTQYF.

V usage is TRBV28 and J usage is TRBJ1-4, with 7 bases identical to TRBD1. The junction had 14 bases not matched to a gene; V was cut back by 2 bases and J by 14 bases. CDR1 is MDHEN, CDR2 SYDVKM, per germline. CDR3 length: 15 residues. The DNA for the CDR3 is TGTGCCAGCAGTTTACCCTGGGACAGTCGCCCGAAGCTGTTTTTT. Translating it yields CASSLPWDSRPKLFF.

This clonotype has only a few counts. The rearrangement joins TRBV9 to TRBJ2-7, with 10 positions matching TRBD1. The CDR3 is 15 residues long. V was pared by 0 bases and J by 5 bases, with 5 bases of the junction left unmatched. Germline V gives CDR1 SGDLS, CDR2 YYNGEE. The CDR3 region has the DNA TGTGCCAGCAGCGTAGACGGACAGGGGGGGCACGAGCAGTACTTC. It translates to CASSVDGQGGHEQYF.